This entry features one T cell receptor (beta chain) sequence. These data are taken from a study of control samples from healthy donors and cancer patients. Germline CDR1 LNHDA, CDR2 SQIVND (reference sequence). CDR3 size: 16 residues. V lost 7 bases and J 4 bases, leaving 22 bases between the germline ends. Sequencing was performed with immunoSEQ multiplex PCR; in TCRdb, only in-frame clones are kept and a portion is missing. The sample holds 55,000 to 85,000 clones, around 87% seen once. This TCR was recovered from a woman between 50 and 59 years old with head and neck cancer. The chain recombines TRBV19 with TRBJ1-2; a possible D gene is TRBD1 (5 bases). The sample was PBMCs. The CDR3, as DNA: TGTGCCAGTACCCTCGACCGCCGGGGCGGTAGCTATGGCTACACCTTC. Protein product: CASTLDRRGGSYGYTF.